The 15 T cell receptor beta chains below were found in one sample sequenced in a study of PD-1 blockade in classical Hodgkin lymphoma. Produced via immunoSEQ multiplex PCR; TCRdb's table is partial and in-frame only. Found here are around 9,600 clones, around 72% of them singletons; the top ten hold roughly 4.6%. Time point noted: cycle 4 day 1 (C4D1), after less than 7 weeks of nivolumab. Relapse after autologous stem cell transplantation occurred in every patient, and brentuximab vedotin exposure varied. By magnetic negative selection, CD4+ T cells were purified from thawed PBMCs. The material was CD4+ T cells from blood, obtained before the fourth cycle of nivolumab. Every receptor here comes from a human donor with classical Hodgkin lymphoma.

The rearrangement joins TRBV25-1 to TRBJ2-2; TRBD1 matches at 7 bases. The trim removed 7 bases at V and 3 bases at J, leaving 5 bases unmatched. Germline lookup yields CDR1 MGHDK and CDR2 SYGVNS. The CDR3 is 14 amino acids. The CDR3 nucleotides read TGTGCCAGCACCCAGACAGGGTACACCGGGGAGCTGTTTTTT. Its protein product is CASTQTGYTGELFF.

The chain uses TRBV2 and TRBJ1-2; D is uncertain. The CDR3 runs 13 residues. CDR1 is SNHLY and CDR2 is FYNNEI in the germline V gene. Trimming removed 1 base at V and 3 bases at J, with 6 bases between. Here the CDR3 DNA reads TGTGCCAGCAGTGAAGAAACACACTATGGCTACACCTTC. Translated: CASSEETHYGYTF.

The V and J genes are TRBV29-1 and TRBJ1-3; 7 nucleotides align to TRBD1. The germline V gene has CDR1 SQVTM and CDR2 ANQGSEA. The CDR3 has 12 residues. Trimming at V came to 6 bases and at J to 7 bases, leaving 6 bases not matched to a gene. The CDR3 sequence is CSVRTGSNTIYF. CDR3 DNA sequence: TGCAGCGTACGGACAGGTTCGAACACCATATATTTT.

The genes are TRBV2 and TRBJ1-1; no clear D gene. The germline V and J ends were trimmed by 5 bases and 0 bases, with 7 bases remaining between them. Germline V gives CDR1 SNHLY, CDR2 FYNNEI. The CDR3 runs 13 residues. The CDR3 loop reads CASSKTMNTEAFF. CDR3 coding DNA: TGTGCCAGCAGTAAGACTATGAACACTGAAGCTTTCTTT.

V and J are TRBV5-5 and TRBJ1-5; D not certain. This CDR3 contains 15 residues. V was trimmed by 0 bases and J by 4 bases, leaving 11 bases between them. Germline V gene sequence: CDR1 SGHKS, CDR2 YYEKEE (reference sequence). The CDR3 is CASSLGVWDNQPQHF. DNA of the CDR3: TGTGCCAGCAGCTTGGGGGTGTGGGATAATCAGCCCCAGCATTTT.

The chain employs TRBV28 and TRBJ1-5, with a possible D match to TRBD1 (6 bases). Germline CDR1 is MDHEN and CDR2 is SYDVKM. Trimming pared 5 bases from V and 3 bases from J, leaving 29 bases between. CDR3 length: 20 amino acids. This chain's CDR3 is CASSPSLLQGTGMNNQPQHF. The CDR3 DNA reads as TGTGCCAGCAGTCCGAGCCTATTACAGGGAACGGGTATGAACAATCAGCCCCAGCATTTT.

This clone was seen only a few times. The V call is TRBV5-6, the J call TRBJ2-5; D call uncertain. Trimming took off 3 bases at V and 4 bases at J, with 10 bases between the two ends. The CDR3 is 13 residues long. Germline V gene lookup returns CDR1 SGHDT and CDR2 YYEEEE. The DNA of the CDR3 is TGTGCCAGCAGCTCTTACGAAGGAGAGACCCAGTACTTC. This translates into CASSSYEGETQYF.

This clone is a singleton in its sample. The junction departs from germline at one end; a sequencing error may be responsible. The rearrangement joins TRBV5-4 to TRBJ1-5; tentative D call: TRBD1 (6 bases). The CDR3 is made up of 15 amino acids. CDR1 and CDR2 from the germline V gene are SGHNT and YYREEE (reference sequence). The CDR3: CASSQWAGADQPQHF. The DNA for the CDR3 is TGCGCCAGCAGCCAATGGGCAGGGGCAGATCAGCCCCAGCATTTT. The full variable domain, its missing parts supplied by reference TRBV5-4 and TRBJ1-5, is ETGVTQSPTHLIKTRGQQVTLRCSSQSGHNTVSWYQQALGQGPQFIFQYYREEENGRGNFPPRFSGLQFPNYSSELNVNALELDDSALYLCASSQWAGADQPQHFGDGTRLSIL.

This clone was observed a few times. In DNA, the CDR3 is TGTGCCAGCAGTGACCAAACAGGGGGCCCGTCTAATGAAAAACTGTTTTTT. Protein: CASSDQTGGPSNEKLFF. The rearrangement links TRBV2 to TRBJ1-4; 9 nucleotides align to TRBD1. This CDR3 contains 17 residues. V gave up 3 bases and J gave up 3 bases; unmatched junction bases: 8. Per the germline V gene, CDR1 is SNHLY and CDR2 is FYNNEI.

This chain connects TRBV27 to TRBJ2-2; D perhaps matches TRBD1 (8 bases). V lost 1 base to trimming and J lost 3 bases, with 15 bases between them. CDR3 size: 17 residues. Germline CDR1 MNHEY, CDR2 SMNVEV (reference sequence). CDR3 protein: CASSLFLTGGDTGELFF. The DNA for the CDR3 is TGTGCCAGCAGTTTATTTCTAACAGGGGGGGACACCGGGGAGCTGTTTTTT.

The DNA of the CDR3 is TGTGCCAGCAGCCAAGTCGGCGGACCGGGGGAAAAACTGTTTTTT. Translating it yields CASSQVGGPGEKLFF. This chain joins TRBV4-2 and TRBJ1-4, with D unresolved. Germline lookup yields CDR1 LGHNA and CDR2 YNFKEQ. Trimming pared 1 base from V and 8 bases from J, leaving 14 bases between. The CDR3 is 15 residues long.

Written as DNA, the CDR3 is TGTGCCAGCAGCTTAGGCGTTATGGGACAGGGATTTGGCTACACCTTC. The encoded protein is CASSLGVMGQGFGYTF. This chain uses TRBV7-9 with TRBJ1-2, with 9 bases identical to TRBD1. J gave up 7 bases and V 1 base, and 10 bases lay outside the gene matches. Per the germline V gene, CDR1 is SEHNR and CDR2 is FQNEAQ (reference sequence). This CDR3 has 16 amino acids.

CDR3 in DNA: TGTGCCAGCAGTTTCCCCGGAGGCAGGGGGTCCTCACCCCTCCACTTT. Its translation: CASSFPGGRGSSPLHF. V and J are TRBV6-6 and TRBJ1-6, with TRBD1 matching over 7 bases. Looked up from germline, CDR1 is MNHNY and CDR2 is SVGAGI (reference sequence). The CDR3 consists of 16 residues. With V trimmed by 4 bases and J by 10 bases, 13 bases remained unmatched.

CDR3 loop: CAISEYLQGGEQYF. CDR3 DNA sequence: TGTGCCATCAGTGAGTACCTTCAGGGTGGCGAGCAGTACTTC. This rearrangement joins TRBV10-3 to TRBJ2-7, with TRBD1 as a possible D gene (5 bases). Per germline, CDR1 ENHRY and CDR2 SYGVKD. CDR3 size: 14 residues. Trimming took off 1 base at V and 6 bases at J, with 13 bases between the two ends.

The V gene is TRBV7-6, the J gene TRBJ2-5; 9 nucleotides match TRBD1. With V trimmed by 1 base and J by 3 bases, 12 bases remained unmatched. The length of the CDR3 is 18 residues. Germline loops: CDR1 SGHVS, CDR2 FNYEAQ. CDR3 protein: CASSLVVFQDRGKETQYF. DNA for the CDR3: TGTGCCAGCAGCTTAGTAGTCTTCCAGGACAGGGGCAAAGAGACCCAGTACTTC.